This T cell receptor beta chain is from a study of blood T cell repertoires in COVID-19. Study overall: COVID-19 samples collected from the United States, Italy and Spain covered acute and convalescent phases. T cells, B-cell-depleted T cells, or PBMCs provided the cDNA or gDNA that served as material.

Germline V gene sequence: CDR1 LNHDA, CDR2 SQIVND (reference sequence). Trimming stripped 2 bases from V and 3 bases from J, with 14 bases between. The CDR3 spans 15 residues. Under the authors' procedure: It was from reference gene primer amplification that nucleated cell counts were estimated. Clones were sequenced by immunoSEQ multiplex PCR, and TCRdb holds only the in-frame ones, with some missing. V and J calls and clone size are those listed in that table; D and trimming were worked out from the DNA. In the table there are 98,000 or so clones, roughly 84% of which are singletons. The specimen sequenced was peripheral blood. The V and J genes are TRBV19 and TRBJ2-7, with D perhaps matching TRBD2 (5 bases). This receptor was obtained from a man between 60 and 75 years old with acute or convalescent COVID-19. DNA for the CDR3: TGTGCCAGTAGTATATCCGAGCACCGGGGCTACGAGCAGTACTTC. Amino acid sequence: CASSISEHRGYEQYF.